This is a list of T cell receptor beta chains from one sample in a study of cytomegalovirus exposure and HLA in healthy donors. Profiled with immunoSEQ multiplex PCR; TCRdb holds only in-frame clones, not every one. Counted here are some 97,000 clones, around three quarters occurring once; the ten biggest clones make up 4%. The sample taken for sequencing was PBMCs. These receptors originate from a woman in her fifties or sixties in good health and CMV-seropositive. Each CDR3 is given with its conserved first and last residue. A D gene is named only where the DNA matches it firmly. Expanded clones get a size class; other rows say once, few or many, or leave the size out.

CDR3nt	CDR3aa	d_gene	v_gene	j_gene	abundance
TGTGCCAGCACCGACAGCTATGGCTACACCTTC	CASTDSYGYTF	.	TRBV9	TRBJ1-2	.
TGTGCCAGCAGTCCGAGACTAGCGGGAGTCCCCTATCCCCCAGATACGCAGTATTTT	CASSPRLAGVPYPPDTQYF	TRBD2	TRBV7-8	TRBJ2-3	once
TGTGCCTGGAGTGTAGAAGCACACAATGAGCAGTTCTTC	CAWSVEAHNEQFF	.	TRBV30	TRBJ2-1	.
TGTGCCAGCAGCCCTCGGGTAAACACTGAAGCTTTCTTT	CASSPRVNTEAFF	.	TRBV7-6	TRBJ1-1	few
TGTGCCAGCAGCTTAGGCCCTCCCGGCGGGAGGACCTACAATGAGCAGTTCTTC	CASSLGPPGGRTYNEQFF	TRBD2	TRBV5-6	TRBJ2-1	.
TGTGCCAGCAACCCCGGCGGGACCCGGTCCGTGGCCCTCCACTTT	CASNPGGTRSVALHF	.	TRBV6-1	TRBJ1-6	once
TGTGCCACCAGCAGAGACCCGGGAGGGGGGGGAGAGACCCAGTACTTC	CATSRDPGGGGETQYF	TRBD2	TRBV15	TRBJ2-5	few
TGTGCCAGCAGCCCGAGCCGGGGGAAAAACAATGAGCAGTTCTTC	CASSPSRGKNNEQFF	.	TRBV7-8	TRBJ2-1	.
TGTGCCAGCAGCGTGGAGGGCCGAGCTATAGCTGAAGCTTTCTTT	CASSVEGRAIAEAFF	.	TRBV9	TRBJ1-1	.
TGTGCCAGCAGCGCACGGGACAGGGGCAACTCTGAAGCTTTCTTT	CASSARDRGNSEAFF	TRBD1	TRBV9	TRBJ1-1	few
TGTGCCAGCAGCCCTGTGTTAGGGACAACCTACAATGAGCAGTTCTTC	CASSPVLGTTYNEQFF	.	TRBV11-2	TRBJ2-1	few
TGTGCCACCAGCAGGGTACGGGGGATCACCGGGGAGCTGTTTTTT	CATSRVRGITGELFF	.	TRBV15	TRBJ2-2	.
TGTGCCAGCAGCTTGGGAGAGACCGGGGAGCTGTTTTTT	CASSLGETGELFF	.	TRBV5-6	TRBJ2-2	.
TGTGCCAGCAGTGAAAATTTGAGGATTGAAGCTTTCTTT	CASSENLRIEAFF	.	TRBV6-1	TRBJ1-1	.
TGCGCCAGCAGTCAACCCAGCGTCTCCAGTTTTAACGACGAGCAGTACTTC	CASSQPSVSSFNDEQYF	.	TRBV23-1	TRBJ2-7	.
TGTGCCAGCAGTGAATGGCGACAATCCTATAATTCACCCCTCCACTTT	CASSEWRQSYNSPLHF	.	TRBV6-1	TRBJ1-6	.